This TCR beta chain was found in a study of cytomegalovirus exposure and HLA in healthy donors. In the study overall: It was reported in a later analysis that the same platform had been used for the 120 or so validation repertoires as for the 550 to 700 first-cohort repertoires. Study conclusions and caveats: Many donors shared some public TCRs, even though most TCR sequences were rare.

It was the roughly 110-subject validation cohort, separate from the roughly 700-subject first cohort, to which the donors belonged. Method: immunoSEQ multiplex PCR; TCRdb's copy keeps in-frame clones and lacks some. The sample has 70,000 to 75,000 clones; 94% are singletons. Comments on this clone: Its target is unknown.

The source is a woman aged 18 to 35 in good health and CMV-seropositive. The source material was PBMCs.

The CDR3 bases are TGTGCCAGTAGAAATAGCGGGAGGGCCTACAATGAGCAGTTCTTC. It yields the protein CASRNSGRAYNEQFF. This chain uses TRBV19 with TRBJ2-1; the match to TRBD2 covers 11 bases. Germline V lookup: CDR1 LNHDA, CDR2 SQIVND (reference sequence). This CDR3 region has 15 residues. V shed 6 bases and J 2 bases; nucleotides not matched to a gene: 3.